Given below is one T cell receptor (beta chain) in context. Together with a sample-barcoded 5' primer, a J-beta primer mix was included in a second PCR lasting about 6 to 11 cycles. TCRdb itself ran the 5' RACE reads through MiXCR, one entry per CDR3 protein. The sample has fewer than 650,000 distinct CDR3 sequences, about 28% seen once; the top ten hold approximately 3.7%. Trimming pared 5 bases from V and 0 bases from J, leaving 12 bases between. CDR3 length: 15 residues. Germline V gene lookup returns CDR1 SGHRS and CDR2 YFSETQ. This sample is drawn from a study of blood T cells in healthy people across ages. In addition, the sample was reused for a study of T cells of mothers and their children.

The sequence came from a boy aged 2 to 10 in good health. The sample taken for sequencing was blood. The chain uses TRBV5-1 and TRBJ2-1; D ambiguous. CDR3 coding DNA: TGCGCCAGCAGAAGCCAAGGAAACTCCTACAATGAGCAGTTCTTC. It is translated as CASRSQGNSYNEQFF.